These 27 T cell receptor beta chains came from one sample sequenced in a study of T cell repertoires in cytomegalovirus infection. Using its own MiXCR run on the reads, TCRdb lists one record per CDR3 protein. Here the sample spans roughly 640,000 distinct CDR3 sequences, 20% to 25% being singletons. Sequenced: CD8+ T cells from PBMCs. Every receptor here comes from a human donor in good health (CMV status not recorded). Some clones in this sample may be carry-over from other donors' samples.

The chain uses TRBV20-1 and TRBJ2-7, with no clear D. V shed 0 bases and J shed 5 bases, with 14 bases lying between them. The germline V gene encodes CDR1 DFQATT and CDR2 SNEGSKA (reference sequence). The CDR3 contains 14 residues. CDR3 amino acids: CSARDRSKTHEQYF. CDR3 DNA: TGCAGTGCTAGAGATCGGTCGAAGACCCACGAGCAGTACTTC.

This clonotype was found a few times. The chain carries TRBV12-3 or TRBV12-4 and TRBJ1-4; the match to TRBD1 covers 7 bases. With 4 bases clipped from V and 4 bases from J, the junction kept 6 bases outside the gene matches. The CDR3 sequence is 15 residues long. CDR3 sequence: CASSSRTGFNEKLFF. CDR3 coding DNA: TGTGCCAGCAGTTCAAGGACAGGATTTAATGAAAAACTGTTTTTT.

This clonotype was detected only a few times. The CDR3 nucleotides are TGTGCCAGCAGCCAGGCTAAGGGGGTCTCCTATAATTCACCCCTCCACTTT. It is translated as CASSQAKGVSYNSPLHF. The V call is TRBV14, the J call TRBJ1-6; the D gene is possibly TRBD1 (6 bases). Trimming shortened V by 3 bases and J by 0 bases, and 12 bases separated the two germline ends. In germline, CDR1 is SGHDN, CDR2 FVKESK. This CDR3 spans 17 amino acids.

The count of this clonotype is one. The rearrangement joins TRBV20-1 to TRBJ1-4; D perhaps matches TRBD1 (5 bases). V lost 5 bases to trimming and J lost 5 bases, with 9 bases between them. From germline, CDR1 is DFQATT and CDR2 SNEGSKA (reference sequence). The CDR3 contains 12 residues. The CDR3 protein is CSAPDSNEKLFF. For the CDR3, the DNA is TGCAGTGCTCCAGACAGCAATGAAAAACTGTTTTTT.

The chain uses TRBV5-1 and TRBJ2-7; TRBD2 is a possible D gene (5 bases). This CDR3 has 14 amino acids. Trimming took 4 bases from V and 5 from J, leaving 16 bases between them. Germline loops: CDR1 SGHRS, CDR2 YFSETQ. The CDR3 here is CASSSYPGSNEQYF. CDR3 sequence (DNA): TGCGCCAGCAGCAGTTATCCGGGATCAAACGAGCAGTACTTC.

This sequence joins TRBV15 and TRBJ2-1; 8 positions agree with TRBD1. V lost 8 bases and J lost 3; bases outside the gene matches: 3. Germline assignment: CDR1 LNHNV and CDR2 YYDKDF (reference sequence). This CDR3 comprises 13 residues. This CDR3 is CATDRGSYNEQFF. CDR3 nucleotides: TGTGCCACCGACAGGGGCAGCTACAATGAGCAGTTCTTC. Using reference TRBV15 and TRBJ2-1 for the parts outside the CDR3, the full variable domain is DAMVIQNPRYQVTQFGKPVTLSCSQTLNHNVMYWYQQKSSQAPKLLFHYYDKDFNNEADTPDNFQSRRPNTSFCFLDIRSPGLGDTAMYLCATDRGSYNEQFFGPGTRLTVL.

This clonotype was detected only a few times. The rearrangement uses TRBV13 and TRBJ2-1; TRBD2 might be the D (5 bases). V was cut by 4 bases and J by 9 bases, with 31 bases left in between. Germline V gene lookup returns CDR1 PRHDT and CDR2 FYEKMQ (reference sequence). The CDR3 has 19 amino acids. The CDR3 spells CASSSAARRDLGPPREQFF. The CDR3 DNA reads as TGTGCCAGCAGCTCGGCCGCCCGACGGGATTTAGGTCCCCCCCGTGAGCAGTTCTTC.

This clonotype was recorded many times. The chain joins TRBV28 to TRBJ2-7, with TRBD1 matching over 12 bases. The germline gives CDR1 MDHEN, CDR2 SYDVKM. V dropped 6 bases and J dropped 4; count of bases not matched to a gene: 13. The CDR3 extends over 17 amino acids. DNA for the CDR3: TGTGCCAGCAGCACACCTGGGACAGGGGGCTTTAGGTACGAGCAGTACGTC. This sequence encodes CASSTPGTGGFRYEQYV.

This chain joins TRBV20-1 and TRBJ2-7; TRBD1 aligns across 7 bases. Germline lookup yields CDR1 DFQATT and CDR2 SNEGSKA (reference sequence). This CDR3 has 13 residues. The CDR3 sequence: CGVTGTESYEQYF. The CDR3 DNA is TGCGGTGTTACCGGGACAGAGTCCTACGAGCAGTACTTC.

The chain has TRBV4-3 and TRBJ1-1; D call uncertain. Germline V gives CDR1 LGHNA, CDR2 YSLEER. This CDR3 contains 15 residues. Deletions cut 4 bases from V and 1 base from J, with 13 bases between. CDR3 DNA: TGCGCCAGCAGCCTAGGAAACGGACCGAACACTGAAGCTTTCTTT. It codes for CASSLGNGPNTEAFF.

This clonotype showed up many times. V is TRBV7-8 and J is TRBJ2-1, with 8 bases identical to TRBD2. V gave up 0 bases and J gave up 10 bases; unmatched junction bases: 11. The CDR3 is 16 amino acids. Germline V gene lookup returns CDR1 SGHVS and CDR2 FQNEAQ. The CDR3, as DNA: TGTGCCAGCAGCTTAGCCGGGGGGGGCTACAGGCAGGAGCAGTTCTTC. Its translation: CASSLAGGGYRQEQFF.

This clonotype was recorded at least ten times. The CDR3 here is CASSSHGQGRNEQYF. CDR3 in DNA: TGTGCCAGCAGTTCCCATGGACAGGGTAGGAACGAGCAGTACTTC. The chain carries TRBV12-3 or TRBV12-4 and TRBJ2-7; TRBD1 aligns across 8 bases. The CDR3 spans 15 residues. The V segment lost 4 bases and the J segment 5 bases; nucleotides outside the gene matches: 10.

The table lists this clonotype with many counts. This chain connects TRBV7-6 to TRBJ2-3, with 13 bases aligning to TRBD2. The CDR3 loop spans 16 amino acids. The germline V gene encodes CDR1 SGHVS and CDR2 FNYEAQ. With 4 bases clipped from V and 2 bases from J, the junction kept 3 bases outside the gene matches. The CDR3 protein is CASSSGTSGATDTQYF. Here the CDR3 DNA reads TGTGCCAGCAGCTCCGGGACTAGCGGGGCCACAGATACGCAGTATTTT.

The chain has TRBV27 and TRBJ2-2; 8 bases agree with TRBD2. The CDR3 loop spans 17 amino acids. J was trimmed by 2 bases and V by 3 bases; bases with no gene match: 8. Germline lookup yields CDR1 MNHEY and CDR2 SMNVEV (reference sequence). The CDR3 bases are TGTGCCAGCAGTTTGAGGGCACTAGCGGCAAACACCGGGGAGCTGTTTTTT. Translation: CASSLRALAANTGELFF.

This clonotype has a count of ten or more. The chain employs TRBV7-2 and TRBJ2-7; TRBD2 matches 8 bases. From germline, CDR1 is SGHTA and CDR2 FQGNSA. J gave up 0 bases and V 0 bases, and 1 base lay outside the gene matches. The CDR3 is 15 amino acids. CDR3 sequence (DNA): TGTGCCAGCAGCTTAGCCGGGGGGGCCTCCTACGAGCAGTACTTC. As protein: CASSLAGGASYEQYF.

V gene TRBV6-1 combines with J gene TRBJ1-3, with D tentatively TRBD1 (5 bases). The CDR3 covers 15 residues. V was trimmed by 7 bases and J by 0 bases, leaving 13 bases between them. The germline V gene encodes CDR1 MNHNS and CDR2 SASEGT. CDR3 nucleotides: TGTGCCAGCATCTCCGGACACTACTCTGGAAACACCATATATTTT. Its translation: CASISGHYSGNTIYF.

Note on this clonotype: A read error may account for a junction end that differs from germline. The CDR3 sequence is CASTTSVGIANTDAFF. Here the CDR3 DNA reads TGCGCCAGCACCACATCGGTAGGGATTGCGAACACTGACGCTTTCTTT. The chain uses TRBV10-2 and TRBJ1-1; no reliable D call. Per the germline V gene, CDR1 is WSHSY and CDR2 is SAAADI. This CDR3 has 16 residues.

This clonotype occurred many times. J is TRBJ1-1 and V is TRBV7-4; a possible D gene is TRBD1 (6 bases). There are 15 residues in the CDR3. V was pared by 5 bases and J by 0 bases, with 13 bases between. Germline CDR1 and CDR2: SGHVT and SQSDAQ. The CDR3 DNA is TGTGCCAGCAGCGGATACAGGGCCCTGAACACTGAAGCTTTCTTT. Translated: CASSGYRALNTEAFF. The whole variable domain, filled in from reference TRBV7-4 and TRBJ1-1, reads GAGVSQSPRYKVAKRGRDVALRCDSISGHVTLYWYRQTLGQGSEVLTYSQSDAQRDKSGRPSGRFSAERPERSVSTLKIQRTEQGDSAVYLCASSGYRALNTEAFFGQGTRLTVV.

V and J are TRBV20-1 and TRBJ1-5, with D possibly being TRBD1 (5 bases). The CDR3 runs to 16 residues. The V end was cut by 5 bases, the J end by 7 bases, with 24 bases between. Germline V lookup: CDR1 DFQATT, CDR2 SNEGSKA (reference sequence). The CDR3 DNA is TGCAGTGCTTCGCGAGGTCCCAGGGATATGAGGCAGCCCCAGCATTTT. It is translated as CSASRGPRDMRQPQHF.

The rearrangement links TRBV6-2 or TRBV6-3 to TRBJ2-1; tentatively, D is TRBD1 (6 bases). The CDR3 is 13 residues long. The V gene's germline CDR1 is MNHEY and CDR2 SVGEGT. Trimming took off 5 bases at V and 5 bases at J, with 10 bases between the two ends. CDR3 in amino acids: CASSKDSDNEQFF. The CDR3 coding sequence is TGTGCCAGCAGTAAGGACAGTGACAATGAGCAGTTCTTC.

This clonotype was seen only a few times. The chain employs TRBV6-2 or TRBV6-3 and TRBJ1-1; D may be TRBD1 (5 bases). Germline V gives CDR1 MNHEY, CDR2 SVGEGT. The V end was cut by 3 bases, the J end by 0 bases, with 11 bases between. This CDR3 has 15 residues. CDR3 coding DNA: TGTGCCAGCAGTTATTGGGGGGGGATGAACACTGAAGCTTTCTTT. Translated, it gives CASSYWGGMNTEAFF.

To note about this clonotype: The junction departs from the called germline gene at one end, perhaps through a read error. The chain joins TRBV4-1 to TRBJ1-2; D may be TRBD1 (6 bases). CDR1 is MGHRA and CDR2 is YSYEKL in the germline V gene. CDR3 length: 15 residues. The CDR3 sequence is CASSQGAGADYGYTF. CDR3 DNA: TGTGCCAGCAGCCAAGGGGCAGGGGCGGACTATGGCTACACCTTC.

This clonotype was picked up many times. V gene TRBV7-6 combines with J gene TRBJ2-7, with TRBD1 identical over 7 bases. The germline CDR1 and CDR2 sequences are SGHVS and FNYEAQ. J gave up 2 bases and V 1 base, and 17 bases lay outside the gene matches. There are 19 residues in the CDR3. The CDR3 region has the DNA TGTGCCAGCAGCTTAGTGAACGTGGGCGAGCCGGGACAGACCTACGAGCAGTACTTC. Amino acids: CASSLVNVGEPGQTYEQYF.

The chain combines TRBV29-1 with TRBJ1-2; TRBD1 matches at 8 bases. CDR3 length: 15 residues. Germline values: CDR1 SQVTM, CDR2 ANQGSEA. With 7 bases clipped from V and 4 bases from J, the junction kept 14 bases outside the gene matches. The CDR3 here is CSAIRPGTGSYGYTF. For the CDR3, the DNA is TGCAGCGCGATCCGTCCAGGGACAGGATCCTATGGCTACACCTTC.

The V gene is TRBV6-2 or TRBV6-3, the J gene TRBJ2-3, with D hard to call. Germline V lookup: CDR1 MNHEY, CDR2 SVGEGT. This CDR3 comprises 16 residues. V was cut by 0 bases and J by 4 bases, with 14 bases left in between. The CDR3 loop is CASSYSEFTAADTQYF. CDR3 in DNA: TGTGCCAGCAGTTACTCCGAATTCACCGCCGCAGATACGCAGTATTTT.

The chain couples TRBV13 to TRBJ1-5; 8 positions match TRBD1. The junction had 9 bases not matched to a gene; V was cut back by 0 bases and J by 2 bases. In germline, CDR1 is PRHDT, CDR2 FYEKMQ (reference sequence). This CDR3 is built from 18 residues. Here the CDR3 reads CASSLGHGTGPGNQPQHF. CDR3 DNA sequence: TGTGCCAGCAGCTTAGGCCACGGGACAGGACCTGGCAATCAGCCCCAGCATTTT.

V gene TRBV10-3 combines with J gene TRBJ2-1, with TRBD2 matching over 11 bases. After removal of 2 bases from V and 3 bases from J, the junction contained 6 bases not matched to a gene. Germline values: CDR1 ENHRY, CDR2 SYGVKD. This CDR3 is built from 17 residues. CDR3 nucleotides: TGTGCCATCAGTGAGGGTAGCGGGGGGGCTAACTACAATGAGCAGTTCTTC. Translation: CAISEGSGGANYNEQFF.